This T cell receptor (beta chain) was captured by sequencing in a study of cytomegalovirus exposure and HLA in healthy donors. Study details: An early data release held 80 million or so unique TCRs from HLA-typed donors.

Vbeta (60) and Jbeta (13) primers were used in the PCR. Sequenced by immunoSEQ multiplex PCR; TCRdb stores in-frame clones only, minus some. The sample includes some 150,000 clones, roughly 80% of them seen just once. Sequenced: PBMCs. The sequence was collected from a middle-aged woman in good health and CMV-seropositive.

In DNA form, the CDR3 reads TGCAGTGGTCGGAGCTCCTACGAGCAGTACTTC. Amino acid sequence: CSGRSSYEQYF. V is TRBV20-1 and J is TRBJ2-7; D remains ambiguous. V was trimmed by 7 bases and J by 0 bases, leaving 7 bases between them. CDR1 and CDR2 (germline): DFQATT, SNEGSKA (reference sequence). This CDR3 is built from 11 residues.